The source of this T cell receptor (beta chain) is a study of blood T cell repertoires in COVID-19. Study as a whole: The United States, Italy and Spain provided the acute and convalescent COVID-19 samples. In each case, the material was cDNA or gDNA derived from T cells, B-cell-depleted T cells, or PBMCs.

Per the germline V gene, CDR1 is SGDLS and CDR2 is YYNGEE. The CDR3 totals 15 residues. V was clipped by 0 bases and J by 3 bases, with 13 bases between them. Original processing notes: Reference gene primer amplification yielded estimated nucleated cell counts. Repertoires were generated with immunoSEQ multiplex PCR, while TCRdb's copy carries only in-frame clones and drops some. V and J calls and clone size follow that table, whereas D and trimming were derived from the DNA. Here the sample spans 130,000 to 150,000 clones, around 84% being singletons. This clonotype was obtained from a woman aged 45-65 years with acute or convalescent COVID-19. The chain recombines TRBV9 with TRBJ2-7; weak D call: TRBD2 (7 bases). Sequences were obtained from peripheral blood. The DNA of the CDR3 is TGTGCCAGCAGCGTAGGGGGGGGCGCCTACTACGAGCAGTACTTC. Protein product: CASSVGGGAYYEQYF.